The TCR beta chain described here comes from a study of OX40 agonist ivuxolimab in advanced cancers. CDR1 SGHTA and CDR2 FQGTGA come from the germline V gene. Trimming took off 2 bases at V and 0 bases at J, with 8 bases between the two ends. The CDR3 covers 14 residues. Study-wide results and caveats: On average, CD8+ T cells had more expanded clones than CD4+. The expanded peripheral T cells' antigen specificity was not determined. In a subset of nonresponders, normalized T-cell clonal expansion was also low.

Sequencing was performed with immunoSEQ multiplex PCR; in TCRdb, only in-frame clones are kept and a portion is missing. The sample contains tens of thousands of clones, about 87% of which appear only once. There are a few counts of this clone. Its specificity is not known. This specimen was CD4+ or CD8+ T cells sorted from blood, taken in a trial of the OX40 agonist ivuxolimab. The TCR sequence derives from an adult with an advanced solid tumor such as melanoma, head and neck, liver or kidney cancer. The chain employs TRBV7-3 and TRBJ2-7; D gene ambiguous. DNA of the CDR3: TGTGCCAGCAGCTTAGATCCGGACTCCTACGAGCAGTACTTC. Translation: CASSLDPDSYEQYF.